This entry features one T cell receptor (beta chain) sequence. The patients had localized lung adenocarcinoma, a non-small cell subtype. Per germline, CDR1 WSHSY and CDR2 SAAADI. This CDR3 is built from 12 residues. TCRdb redid the calling of the PCR reads with MiXCR, one entry per CDR3 protein. The sample records about 5,500 distinct CDR3 sequences, approximately 50% being singletons. This sample stems from a study of CD4 and CD8 cells across lung adenocarcinoma regions. The receptor was derived from a male donor with lung adenocarcinoma. The CD4 and CD8 labels of this study may be unreliable. Material for sequencing was CD4+ T cells from the margin of a lung tumor. The V and J genes are TRBV10-2 and TRBJ2-1; 7 nucleotides agree with TRBD1. The DNA end is a closer match to TRBJ2-7, so the J assignment may be wrong. The CDR3 spells CASRWDSYEQYF. The DNA for the CDR3 is TGCGCCAGCAGGTGGGACAGTTACGAGCAGTACTTC.